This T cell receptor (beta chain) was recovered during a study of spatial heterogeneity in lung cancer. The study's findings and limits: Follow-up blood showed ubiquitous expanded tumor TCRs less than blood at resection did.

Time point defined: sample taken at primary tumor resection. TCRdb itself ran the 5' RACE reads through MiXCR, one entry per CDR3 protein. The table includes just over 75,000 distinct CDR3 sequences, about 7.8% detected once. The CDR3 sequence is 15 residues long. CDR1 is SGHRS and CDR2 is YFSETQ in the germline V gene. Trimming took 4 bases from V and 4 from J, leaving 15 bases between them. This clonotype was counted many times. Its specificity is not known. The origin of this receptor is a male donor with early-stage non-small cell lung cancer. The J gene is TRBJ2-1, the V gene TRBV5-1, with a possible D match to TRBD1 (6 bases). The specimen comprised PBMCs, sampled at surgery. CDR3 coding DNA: TGCGCCAGCAGCCATGCCGGCGACAGGTACAATGAGCAGTTCTTC. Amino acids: CASSHAGDRYNEQFF.